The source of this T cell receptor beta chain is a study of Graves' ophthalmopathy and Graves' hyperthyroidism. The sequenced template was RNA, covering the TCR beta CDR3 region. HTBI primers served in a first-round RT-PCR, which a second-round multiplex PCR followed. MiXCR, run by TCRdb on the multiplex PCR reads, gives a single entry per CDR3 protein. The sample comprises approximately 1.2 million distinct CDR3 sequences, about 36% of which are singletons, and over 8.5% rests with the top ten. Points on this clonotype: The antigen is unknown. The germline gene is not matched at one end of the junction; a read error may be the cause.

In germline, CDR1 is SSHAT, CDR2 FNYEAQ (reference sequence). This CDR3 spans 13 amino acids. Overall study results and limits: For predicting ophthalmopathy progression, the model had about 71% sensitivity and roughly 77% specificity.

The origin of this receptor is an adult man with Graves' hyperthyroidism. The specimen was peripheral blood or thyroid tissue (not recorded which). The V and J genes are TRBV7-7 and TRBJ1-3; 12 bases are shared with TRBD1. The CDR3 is CASSLGQGAPLYF. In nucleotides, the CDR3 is TGTGCTAGCAGCCTGGGACAGGGGGCCCCTTTGTATTTT.